The sequence of this T cell receptor (beta chain) was determined in a study of blood T cell repertoires in COVID-19. Study as a whole: COVID-19 samples collected from the United States, Italy and Spain covered acute and convalescent phases. PBMCs, B-cell-depleted T cells, or T cells provided the cDNA or gDNA that made up the material.

Generated by immunoSEQ multiplex PCR, the TCRdb table keeps only in-frame clones and is missing some. Among around 68,000 clones listed, 85% to 90% were seen once. This receptor was identified in a man in his forties or fifties with acute or convalescent COVID-19. The sample taken for sequencing was peripheral blood.

The CDR3 is CATSDTTVGNYGYTF. The CDR3 DNA sequence: TGTGCCACCAGTGATACTACTGTGGGTAACTATGGCTACACCTTC. The V and J genes are TRBV24-1 and TRBJ1-2; D gene ambiguous. Germline loops: CDR1 KGHDR, CDR2 SFDVKD. Trimming left V 3 bases short and J 1 base short, with 11 bases between. The CDR3 contains 15 residues.